Described below is a single T cell receptor (beta chain) sequence and its context. Antigen: not known. The V gene lost 1 base and the J gene lost 3 bases, with 13 bases spanning the gap. The CDR3 is made up of 15 amino acids. CDR1 and CDR2 from the germline V gene are SGHNT and YYREEE (reference sequence). The table came from immunoSEQ multiplex PCR; TCRdb's copy has only in-frame clones and leaves some out. The profile shows under 200,000 clones, about 89% of them singletons. The data were obtained in a study of T cell responses to AZD1222 COVID-19 vaccine. The overall study: Pooled in the analysis were second doses at about 4 or about 12 weeks.

Study-wide findings and caveats: Unmutated regions of variants are reportedly targeted by nearly half of spike-specific TCRs. Repertoires were sampled only after the peak T cell response.

The rearrangement joins TRBV5-4 to TRBJ2-5; D may correspond to TRBD1 or TRBD2 (5 bases each). This sequence was found in an adult in good health. This specimen consisted of peripheral blood, obtained on day 0 of AZD1222 vaccination. CDR3 in DNA: TGTGCCAGCAGCTTGCCCGGGACGGTAGAAGAGACCCAGTACTTC. Translation: CASSLPGTVEETQYF.